This T cell receptor (beta chain) emerged from a study of cytomegalovirus exposure and HLA in healthy donors. The germline V gene encodes CDR1 SGHNT and CDR2 YYREEE (reference sequence). There are 16 residues in the CDR3. Deletions cut 3 bases from V and 3 bases from J, with 16 bases between. Overall study results and limits: Apart from CMV serostatus, no immune exposure information was available.

Remarks on this clone: The target antigen is unknown.

It was with 60 Vbeta and 13 Jbeta primers that the PCR ran. TCRdb's table, derived via immunoSEQ multiplex PCR, lists solely in-frame clones and lacks some. The table records around 150,000 clones, under 75% of them present only once. Sequencing was done on a sample of PBMCs. The receptor was isolated from a man aged 35-49 years in good health and CMV-seropositive. The rearrangement joins TRBV5-4 to TRBJ1-5, with TRBD1 as a possible D gene (6 bases). The CDR3 loop is CASSSGGGGNNQPQHF. In DNA, the CDR3 is TGTGCCAGCAGCTCCGGAGGGGGGGGAAACAATCAGCCCCAGCATTTT.